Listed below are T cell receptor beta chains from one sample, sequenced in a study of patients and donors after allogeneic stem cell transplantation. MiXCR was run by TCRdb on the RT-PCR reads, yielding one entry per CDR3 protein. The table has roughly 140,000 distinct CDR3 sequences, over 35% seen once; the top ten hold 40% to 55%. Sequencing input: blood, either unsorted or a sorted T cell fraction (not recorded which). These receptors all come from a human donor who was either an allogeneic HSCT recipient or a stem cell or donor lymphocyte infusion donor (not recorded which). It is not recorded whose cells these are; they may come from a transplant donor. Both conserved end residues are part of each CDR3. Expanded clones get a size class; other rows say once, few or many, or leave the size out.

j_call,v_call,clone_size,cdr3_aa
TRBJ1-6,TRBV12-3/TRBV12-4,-,CASSLGGSYNSPLHF
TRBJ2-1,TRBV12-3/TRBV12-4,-,CASRKPGQGNNEQFF
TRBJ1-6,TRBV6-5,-,CASSYFDRANSPLHF
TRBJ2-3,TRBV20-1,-,CSARFVFTDTQYF
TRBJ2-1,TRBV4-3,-,CASSQVRSSSYNEQFF
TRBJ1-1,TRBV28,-,CASSLTEANTEAFF
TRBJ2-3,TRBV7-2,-,CASSFQDTQYF
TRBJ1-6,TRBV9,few,CASSALGEYSPLHF
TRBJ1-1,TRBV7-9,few,CASTFLQGLNTEAFF
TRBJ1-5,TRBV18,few,CASSRLAEPQHF
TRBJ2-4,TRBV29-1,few,CSVSDRRLAKNIQYF